This T cell receptor beta chain was sequenced in a study of T cells in Graves' hyperthyroidism and ophthalmopathy. Overall study results and limits: Appearing also in blood were most of the thyroid clonotypes expanded above 0.001. Ophthalmopathy prediction by the model preceded onset by a median about 6.3 months.

Patients showing uncontrolled infection, other autoimmune disease, pregnancy or lactation were ineligible. Amplified TCR beta CDR3 regions derived from RNA transcripts. In the first-round RT-PCR of the TCR CDR3, the HTBI primer set was used. TCRdb used MiXCR to reprocess the multiplex PCR reads, holding one entry per CDR3 protein. The sample yields 530,000 or so distinct CDR3 sequences, roughly 18% seen once. A word on this clonotype: The antigen remains undetermined.

Germline V gene lookup returns CDR1 DFQATT and CDR2 SNEGSKA (reference sequence). The length of the CDR3 is 13 residues. The V gene lost 5 bases and the J gene lost 1 base, with 12 bases spanning the gap. Sequences were obtained from blood. The receptor was isolated from a woman between 18 and 29 years old with Graves' ophthalmopathy. This chain connects TRBV20-1 to TRBJ2-7, with a possible D match to TRBD1 (6 bases). The CDR3 DNA follows: TGCAGTGCTCTCCACAGGGTATCCTACGAGCAGTACTTC. As protein: CSALHRVSYEQYF.